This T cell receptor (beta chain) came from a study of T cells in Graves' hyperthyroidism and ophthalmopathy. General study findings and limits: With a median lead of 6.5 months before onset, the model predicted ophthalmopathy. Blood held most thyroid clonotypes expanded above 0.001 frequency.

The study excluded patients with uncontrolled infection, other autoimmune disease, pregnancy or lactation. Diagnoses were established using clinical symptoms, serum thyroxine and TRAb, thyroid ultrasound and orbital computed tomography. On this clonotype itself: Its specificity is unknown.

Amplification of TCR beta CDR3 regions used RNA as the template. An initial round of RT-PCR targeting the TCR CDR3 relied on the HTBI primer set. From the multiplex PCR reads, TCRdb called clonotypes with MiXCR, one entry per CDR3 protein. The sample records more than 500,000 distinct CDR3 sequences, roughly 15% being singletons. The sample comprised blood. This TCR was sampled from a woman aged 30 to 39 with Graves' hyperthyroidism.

CDR3 in amino acids: CASSFRVWTGELFF. CDR3 sequence (DNA): TGTGCCAGCAGTTTTCGGGTGTGGACCGGGGAGCTGTTTTTT. This chain uses TRBV28 with TRBJ2-2; no clear D. The germline CDR1 and CDR2 sequences are MDHEN and SYDVKM. This CDR3 has 14 residues. Trimming pared 3 bases from V and 5 bases from J, leaving 10 bases between.